Listed below are T cell receptor beta chains from one sample, sequenced in a study of T-cell memory formation after mild COVID-19. TCRdb recomputed calls from the 5' RACE reads with MiXCR, one row per CDR3 protein. The table records approximately 400,000 distinct CDR3 sequences, 20% to 25% of them present only once. Sequences were obtained from PBMCs or a T cell subset sorted from them (not recorded which). Every receptor here comes from an adult woman who had mild COVID-19 (a few samples of this study predate the infection). Cell type and time point are not known. Both conserved end residues are part of each CDR3. Each record gives: CDR3 protein, CDR3 DNA, J gene, D gene, clone size, CDR3 length, V gene. The D gene is left open where the match is weak. The size field is filled for only some rows; it gives once, few, many or a size class.

CASSYGGQGTDTQYF | TGTGCCAGCAGTTACGGAGGACAGGGCACAGATACGCAGTATTTT | TRBJ2-3 | TRBD1 | - | 15 | TRBV6-5
CASSVGREGPETQYF | TGTGCCAGCAGCGTAGGGCGGGAGGGCCCCGAGACCCAGTACTTC | TRBJ2-5 | TRBD2 | - | 15 | TRBV9
CASSVSWTSGTDTQYF | TGTGCCAGCAGCGTATCTTGGACTAGCGGCACAGATACGCAGTATTTT | TRBJ2-3 | TRBD2 | - | 16 | TRBV9
CASSPQRLSYEQYF | TGTGCCAGCTCTCCCCAGCGACTCTCCTACGAGCAGTACTTC | TRBJ2-7 | - | few | 14 | TRBV6-2/TRBV6-3
CATSEGGTSGIQETQYF | TGTGCCACCAGTGAGGGGGGGACTAGCGGGATACAAGAGACCCAGTACTTC | TRBJ2-5 | TRBD2 | many | 17 | TRBV24-1
CASSLGSGAQPQHF | TGTGCCAGCAGTTTAGGCAGCGGGGCCCAGCCCCAGCATTTT | TRBJ1-5 | - | - | 14 | TRBV27
CASSLPTPSYQETQYF | TGTGCCAGCAGCCTTCCGACACCCTCGTACCAAGAGACCCAGTACTTC | TRBJ2-5 | - | - | 16 | TRBV5-6
CASSLQRTDGSTIYF | TGTGCCAGCAGCTTACAGAGGACAGATGGTAGCACCATATATTTT | TRBJ1-3 | - | - | 15 | TRBV7-9
CASSYSGRGSNQPQHF | TGTGCCAGCAGTTACTCGGGCAGGGGAAGCAATCAGCCCCAGCATTTT | TRBJ1-5 | - | few | 16 | TRBV6-2/TRBV6-3
CASHIRGVTNTGELFF | TGTGCCAGCCATATAAGGGGGGTTACGAACACCGGGGAGCTGTTTTTT | TRBJ2-2 | - | - | 16 | TRBV27
CASSDRGGNSPLHF | TGTGCCAGCAGTGACAGGGGCGGAAATTCACCCCTCCACTTT | TRBJ1-6 | TRBD1 | few | 14 | TRBV6-6
CASSLKLASNQVAKNIQYF | TGTGCCAGCAGCTTGAAGTTAGCTTCCAACCAAGTAGCCAAAAACATTCAGTACTTC | TRBJ2-4 | - | few | 19 | TRBV5-4
CASSRSGVTRDTQYF | TGCGCCAGCAGTCGGAGCGGCGTAACGCGGGATACGCAGTATTTT | TRBJ2-3 | - | few | 15 | TRBV5-1
CASSSEGGGTDTQYF | TGCGCCAGCAGCTCGGAGGGCGGAGGCACAGATACGCAGTATTTT | TRBJ2-3 | - | few | 15 | TRBV5-1
CASSFSDEAFF | TGTGCCAGCAGTTTTAGTGATGAAGCTTTCTTT | TRBJ1-1 | - | - | 11 | TRBV12-3/TRBV12-4
CAAQGAANEQFF | TGTGCCGCCCAGGGGGCGGCCAATGAGCAGTTCTTC | TRBJ2-1 | TRBD1 | few | 12 | TRBV19
CASSPGLAGLYNEQFF | TGCGCCAGCAGTCCAGGACTAGCGGGTCTTTACAATGAGCAGTTCTTC | TRBJ2-1 | TRBD2 | - | 16 | TRBV5-1
CASSYQGQASYEQYF | TGTGCCAGCAGTTACCAAGGACAGGCGTCCTACGAGCAGTACTTC | TRBJ2-7 | TRBD1 | - | 15 | TRBV6-5
CSALKSAASYEQYF | TGCAGTGCGCTGAAATCGGCGGCCTCCTACGAGCAGTACTTC | TRBJ2-7 | - | few | 14 | TRBV20-1
CASSALDSRSADTQYF | TGTGCCAGCAGCGCCCTGGACAGCCGGTCGGCGGATACGCAGTATTTT | TRBJ2-3 | - | - | 16 | TRBV2
CASSTDLRTGIGTQYF | TGCGCCAGCAGCACTGATCTCCGGACGGGGATAGGGACCCAGTACTTC | TRBJ2-5 | - | - | 16 | TRBV5-1
CASSQAGQGWAGELFF | TGTGCCAGCAGCCAGGCCGGACAGGGTTGGGCCGGGGAGCTGTTTTTT | TRBJ2-2 | TRBD1 | - | 16 | TRBV14
CASSPPRLGSMNTEAFF | TGTGCCAGCTCACCACCGAGGCTTGGCAGCATGAACACTGAAGCTTTCTTT | TRBJ1-1 | - | - | 17 | TRBV18
CASSLGDIGSSYEQYF | TGTGCCAGCAGCTTAGGAGATATCGGGAGCTCCTACGAGCAGTACTTC | TRBJ2-7 | - | - | 16 | TRBV11-1
CASSLGVVTNSGNTIYF | TGTGCCAGCAGCTTAGGGGTAGTCACCAACTCTGGAAACACCATATATTTT | TRBJ1-3 | - | - | 17 | TRBV7-6
CASSLVGTGNNYGYTF | TGTGCCAGCAGCTTAGTTGGGACAGGAAATAACTATGGCTACACCTTC | TRBJ1-2 | TRBD1 | few | 16 | TRBV7-2
CASSQGPRVNTEAFF | TGTGCCAGCAGTCAAGGGCCCAGGGTTAACACTGAAGCTTTCTTT | TRBJ1-1 | - | few | 15 | TRBV28
CASSQEAGFEQYF | TGCGCCAGCAGCCAAGAAGCAGGGTTCGAGCAGTACTTC | TRBJ2-7 | - | few | 13 | TRBV4-1
CSALGGRIETQYF | TGCAGCGCCCTGGGAGGGCGGATCGAGACCCAGTACTTC | TRBJ2-5 | TRBD2 | few | 13 | TRBV29-1
CSASWGVTSNQPQHF | TGCAGTGCTAGTTGGGGGGTTACCAGCAATCAGCCCCAGCATTTT | TRBJ1-5 | - | few | 15 | TRBV20-1
CATRERNEQFF | TGTGCCACCAGGGAGCGTAATGAGCAGTTCTTC | TRBJ2-1 | - | - | 11 | TRBV24-1
CASSPKTAGSYGYTF | TGTGCCAGCTCACCAAAGACAGCGGGGAGCTATGGCTACACCTTC | TRBJ1-2 | - | - | 15 | TRBV18
CASSLGTGVGYEQYF | TGTGCCAGCAGTTTAGGGACAGGGGTAGGTTACGAGCAGTACTTC | TRBJ2-7 | TRBD1 | - | 15 | TRBV12-3/TRBV12-4
CASKPPGGRETQYF | TGTGCCAGCAAGCCCCCCGGGGGTAGGGAGACCCAGTACTTC | TRBJ2-5 | - | - | 14 | TRBV7-9
CASSLDSDTQYF | TGCGCCAGCAGCTTGGACTCGGATACGCAGTATTTT | TRBJ2-3 | - | many | 12 | TRBV5-1